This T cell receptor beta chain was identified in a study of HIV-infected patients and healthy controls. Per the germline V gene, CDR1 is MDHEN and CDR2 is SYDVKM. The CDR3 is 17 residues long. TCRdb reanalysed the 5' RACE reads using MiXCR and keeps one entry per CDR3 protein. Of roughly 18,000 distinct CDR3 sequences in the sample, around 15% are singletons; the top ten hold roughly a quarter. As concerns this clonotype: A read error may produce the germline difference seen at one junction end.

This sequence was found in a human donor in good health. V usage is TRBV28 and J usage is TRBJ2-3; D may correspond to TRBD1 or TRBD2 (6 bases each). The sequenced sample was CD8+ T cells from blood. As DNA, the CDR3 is TGTGCCAGCAGGCAACAACCCGTCTCCGGGGGCGAGGATACGCGGTATTTT. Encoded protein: CASRQQPVSGGEDTRYF.